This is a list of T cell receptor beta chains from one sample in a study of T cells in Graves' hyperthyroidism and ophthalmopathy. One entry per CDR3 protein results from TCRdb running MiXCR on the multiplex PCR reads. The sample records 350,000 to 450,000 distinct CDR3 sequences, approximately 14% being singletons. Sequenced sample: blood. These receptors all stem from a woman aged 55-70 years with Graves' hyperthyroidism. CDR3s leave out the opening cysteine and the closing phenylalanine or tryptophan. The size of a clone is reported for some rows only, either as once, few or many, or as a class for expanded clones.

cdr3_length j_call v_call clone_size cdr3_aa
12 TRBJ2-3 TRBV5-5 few ASSSAGGRDTQY
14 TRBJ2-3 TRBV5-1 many ASSFKGTGIEDTQY
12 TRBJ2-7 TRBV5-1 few ASRSGTGSYEQY
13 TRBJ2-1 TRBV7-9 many ASSLSAGGYNEQF
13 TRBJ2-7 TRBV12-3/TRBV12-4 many ASSFFTSGTSEQY
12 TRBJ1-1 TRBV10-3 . AISESEGSTEAF
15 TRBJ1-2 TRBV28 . ASSPGAYSLAGYGCT
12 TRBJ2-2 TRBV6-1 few ATTGTGSPGELF
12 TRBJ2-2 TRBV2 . ASSLDRNTGELS
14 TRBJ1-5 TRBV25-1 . ASSSGPGKSNQPQH
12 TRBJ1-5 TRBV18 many ASSPQGPPQPQH
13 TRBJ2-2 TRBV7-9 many ASSLAGLAGPPLF
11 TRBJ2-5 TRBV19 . ASSGPGQEILY
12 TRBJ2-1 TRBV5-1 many ASSAGGLHNEQF
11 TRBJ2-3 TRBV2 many ASTVERARTQY
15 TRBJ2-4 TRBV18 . ASSQNQGTSAKNIQY
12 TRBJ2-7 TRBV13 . ASSLGRVFSEQY
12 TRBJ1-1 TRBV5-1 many ASSPMTANTEAF
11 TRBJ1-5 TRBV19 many ASSISSNQPQH
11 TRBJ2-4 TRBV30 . AWSGGIKNIQY
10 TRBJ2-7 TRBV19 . ASSNRDREQY
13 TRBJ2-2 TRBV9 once ASSVSGWGTGELF
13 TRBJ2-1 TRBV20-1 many SARYNRSSYNEQF
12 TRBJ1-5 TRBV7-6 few ASSLEDRGQPQH
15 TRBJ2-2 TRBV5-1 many ASSLGTGGANTGELF
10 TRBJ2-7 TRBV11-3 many ASSSTSYEQY
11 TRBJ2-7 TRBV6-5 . ASSSHEGYEQY
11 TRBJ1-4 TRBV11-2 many ASSSRTDEKLF
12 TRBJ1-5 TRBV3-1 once ASSYGRTHQPQH
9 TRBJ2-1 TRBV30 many AWSLNRGQF
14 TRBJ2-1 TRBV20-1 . SAPDMRTSSYNEQF
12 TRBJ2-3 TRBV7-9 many ASSPRRNTDTQY
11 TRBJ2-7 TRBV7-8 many ASSSPTIYEQY
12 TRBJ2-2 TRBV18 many ASSPEGNTGELF
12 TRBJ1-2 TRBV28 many ASRPSWAGLGYT
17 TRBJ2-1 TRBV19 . ASSIWVGSGSSSYNEQF
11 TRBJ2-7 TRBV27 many ASSLDRANEQY
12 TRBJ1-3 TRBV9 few ASSGGISGNTIY
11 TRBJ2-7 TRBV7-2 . ASSYRAPGEQY
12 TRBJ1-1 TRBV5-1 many ASSLAPQNTEAF
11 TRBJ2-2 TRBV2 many ASRTSGSGELF
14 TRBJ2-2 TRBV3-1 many ASSPRGITNTGELF
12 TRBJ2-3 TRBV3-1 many ASSQGRHTDTQY
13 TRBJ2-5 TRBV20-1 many SASFPGPGRETQY
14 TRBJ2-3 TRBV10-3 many AISDHAGSSTDTQY
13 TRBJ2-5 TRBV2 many ASISSTSGQETQY
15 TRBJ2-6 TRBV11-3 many ASSSRRKRAGANVLT
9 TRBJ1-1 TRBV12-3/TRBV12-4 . ASRTGVEAF
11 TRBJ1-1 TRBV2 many ATKDRGNTEAF
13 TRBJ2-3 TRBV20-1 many SARDSGSMLDTQY
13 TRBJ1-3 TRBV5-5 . ASSAAAGSGNTIY
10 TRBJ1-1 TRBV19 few ASRPRDTEAF
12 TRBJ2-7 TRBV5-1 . ASSLYGTGGEQY
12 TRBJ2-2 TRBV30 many AWSGRADTGELF
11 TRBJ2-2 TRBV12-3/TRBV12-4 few ASRLQGSGELF
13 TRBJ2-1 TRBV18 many ASSPPSSSGDEQF
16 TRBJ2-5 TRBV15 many ATSRDRPAPDRGETQY